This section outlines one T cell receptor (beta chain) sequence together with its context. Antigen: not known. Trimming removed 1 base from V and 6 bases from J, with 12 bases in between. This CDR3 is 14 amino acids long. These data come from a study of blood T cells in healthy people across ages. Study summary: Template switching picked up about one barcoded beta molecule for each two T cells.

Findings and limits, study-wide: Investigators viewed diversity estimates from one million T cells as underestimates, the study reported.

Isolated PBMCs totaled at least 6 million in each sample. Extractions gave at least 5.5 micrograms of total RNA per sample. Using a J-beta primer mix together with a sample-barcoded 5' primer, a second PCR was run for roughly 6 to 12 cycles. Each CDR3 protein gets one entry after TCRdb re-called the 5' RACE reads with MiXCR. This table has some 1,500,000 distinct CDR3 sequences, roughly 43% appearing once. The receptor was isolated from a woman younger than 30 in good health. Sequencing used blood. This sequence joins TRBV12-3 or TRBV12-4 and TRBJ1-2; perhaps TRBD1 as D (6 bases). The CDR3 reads CASSLGAGGNGYTF. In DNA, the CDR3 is TGTGCCAGCAGTTTAGGGGCTGGGGGCAATGGCTACACCTTC.